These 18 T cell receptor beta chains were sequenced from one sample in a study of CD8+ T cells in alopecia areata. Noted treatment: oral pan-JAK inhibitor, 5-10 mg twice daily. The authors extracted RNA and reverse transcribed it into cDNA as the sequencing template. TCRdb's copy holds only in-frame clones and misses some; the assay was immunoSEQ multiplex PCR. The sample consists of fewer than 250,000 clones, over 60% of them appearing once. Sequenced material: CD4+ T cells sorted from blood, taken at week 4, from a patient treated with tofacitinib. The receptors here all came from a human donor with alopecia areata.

DNA of the CDR3: TGTGCCAGCAGCCCTCTAGCGGGGGTCGAGCAGTTCTTC. Its translation: CASSPLAGVEQFF. The rearrangement uses TRBV6-5 and TRBJ2-1; 10 nucleotides agree with TRBD2. CDR3 length equals 13 residues. The J segment lost 10 bases and the V segment lost 6 bases, leaving 6 bases of the junction unmatched. Germline loops: CDR1 MNHEY, CDR2 SVGAGI.

The CDR3 DNA sequence: TGCGCCAGCAGCCAAGAAAGTATCGGGGAGTACGAGCAGTACTTC. This sequence encodes CASSQESIGEYEQYF. This sequence joins TRBV4-1 and TRBJ2-7, with D tentatively TRBD2 (5 bases). Germline assignment: CDR1 MGHRA and CDR2 YSYEKL. This CDR3 contains 15 residues. V shed 0 bases and J shed 4 bases, with 13 bases lying between them.

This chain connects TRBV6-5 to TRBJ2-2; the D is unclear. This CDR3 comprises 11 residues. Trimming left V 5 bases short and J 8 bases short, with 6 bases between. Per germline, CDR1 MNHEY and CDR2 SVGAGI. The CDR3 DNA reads TGTGCCAGCAGTATGGCGGGGGAGCTGTTTTTT. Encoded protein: CASSMAGELFF.

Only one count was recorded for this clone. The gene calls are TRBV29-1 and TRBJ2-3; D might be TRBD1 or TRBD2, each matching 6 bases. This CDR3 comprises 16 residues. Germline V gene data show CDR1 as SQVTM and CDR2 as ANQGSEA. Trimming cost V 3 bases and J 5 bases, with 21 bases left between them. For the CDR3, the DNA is TGCAGCGTTGACTCATTGGAGGGGGGTTCGATAGATACGCAGTATTTT. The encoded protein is CSVDSLEGGSIDTQYF.

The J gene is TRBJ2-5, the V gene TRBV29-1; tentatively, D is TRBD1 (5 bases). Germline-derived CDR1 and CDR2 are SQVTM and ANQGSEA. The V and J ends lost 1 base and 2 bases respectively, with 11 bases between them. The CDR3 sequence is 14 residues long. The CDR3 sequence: CSVEGVGRQETQYF. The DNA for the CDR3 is TGCAGCGTTGAAGGGGTGGGGCGGCAAGAGACCCAGTACTTC.

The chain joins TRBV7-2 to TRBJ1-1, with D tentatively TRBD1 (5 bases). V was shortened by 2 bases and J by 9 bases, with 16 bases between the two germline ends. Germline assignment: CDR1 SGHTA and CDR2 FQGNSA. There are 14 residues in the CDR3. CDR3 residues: CASSLNAGRVKAFF. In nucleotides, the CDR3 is TGTGCCAGCAGCTTAAACGCGGGCAGGGTGAAAGCTTTCTTT. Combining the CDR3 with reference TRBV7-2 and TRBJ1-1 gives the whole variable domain GAGVSQSPSNKVTEKGKDVELRCDPISGHTALYWYRQSLGQGLEFLIYFQGNSAPDKSGLPSDRFSAERTGGSVSTLTIQRTQQEDSAVYLCASSLNAGRVKAFFGQGTRLTVV.

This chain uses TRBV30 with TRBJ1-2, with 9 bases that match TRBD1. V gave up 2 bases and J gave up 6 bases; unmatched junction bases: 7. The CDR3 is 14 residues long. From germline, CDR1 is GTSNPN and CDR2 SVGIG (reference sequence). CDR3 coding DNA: TGTGCCTGGAGTCCGGACAGGGGATGGGATGGCTACACCTTC. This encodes CAWSPDRGWDGYTF.

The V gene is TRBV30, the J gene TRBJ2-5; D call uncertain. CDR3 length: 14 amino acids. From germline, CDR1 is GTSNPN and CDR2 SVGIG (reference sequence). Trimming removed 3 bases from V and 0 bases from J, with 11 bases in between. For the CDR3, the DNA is TGTGCCTGGAGAAAGGCTGCTTACCAAGAGACCCAGTACTTC. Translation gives CAWRKAAYQETQYF.

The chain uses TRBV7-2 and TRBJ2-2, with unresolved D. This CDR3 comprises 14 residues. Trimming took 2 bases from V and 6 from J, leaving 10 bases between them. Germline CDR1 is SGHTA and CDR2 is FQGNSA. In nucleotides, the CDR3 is TGTGCCAGCAGCTTAAAGGGCGCAGCCGGGGAGCTGTTTTTT. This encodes CASSLKGAAGELFF.

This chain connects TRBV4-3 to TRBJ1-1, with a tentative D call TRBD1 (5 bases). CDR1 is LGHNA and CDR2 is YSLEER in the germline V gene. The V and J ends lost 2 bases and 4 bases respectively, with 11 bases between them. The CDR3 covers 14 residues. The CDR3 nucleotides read TGCGCCAGCAGCCAAAGGTGGGGGGGCACTGAAGCTTTCTTT. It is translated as CASSQRWGGTEAFF.

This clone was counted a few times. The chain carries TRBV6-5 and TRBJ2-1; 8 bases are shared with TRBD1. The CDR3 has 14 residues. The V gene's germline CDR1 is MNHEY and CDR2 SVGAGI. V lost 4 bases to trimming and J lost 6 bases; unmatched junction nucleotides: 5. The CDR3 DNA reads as TGTGCCAGCAGTTTCCGGACAGGGCGCAATGAGCAGTTCTTC. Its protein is CASSFRTGRNEQFF.

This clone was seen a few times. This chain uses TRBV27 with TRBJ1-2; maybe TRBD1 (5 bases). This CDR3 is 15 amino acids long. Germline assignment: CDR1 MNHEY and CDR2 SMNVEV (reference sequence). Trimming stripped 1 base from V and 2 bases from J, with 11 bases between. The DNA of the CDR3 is TGTGCCAGCAGTTTATTGGCGGGGGGAAACTATGGCTACACCTTC. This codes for CASSLLAGGNYGYTF.

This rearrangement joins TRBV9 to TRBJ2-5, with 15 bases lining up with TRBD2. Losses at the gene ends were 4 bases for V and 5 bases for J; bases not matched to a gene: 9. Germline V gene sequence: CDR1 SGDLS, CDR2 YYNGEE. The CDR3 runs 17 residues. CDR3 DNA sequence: TGTGCCAGCAGCTTGGGACTAGCGGGGGGCCTATCGGAGACCCAGTACTTC. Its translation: CASSLGLAGGLSETQYF.

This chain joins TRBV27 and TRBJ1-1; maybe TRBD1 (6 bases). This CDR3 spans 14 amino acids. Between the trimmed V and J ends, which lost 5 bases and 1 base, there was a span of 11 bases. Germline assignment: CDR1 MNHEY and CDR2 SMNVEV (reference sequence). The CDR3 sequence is CASSRNRENTEAFF. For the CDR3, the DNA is TGTGCCAGCAGTAGGAACAGGGAGAACACTGAAGCTTTCTTT.

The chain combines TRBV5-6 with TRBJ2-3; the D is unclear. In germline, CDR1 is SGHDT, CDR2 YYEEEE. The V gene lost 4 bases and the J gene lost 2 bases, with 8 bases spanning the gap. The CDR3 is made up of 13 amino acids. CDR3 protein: CASSAYDTDTQYF. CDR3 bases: TGTGCCAGCAGCGCCTATGACACAGATACGCAGTATTTT.

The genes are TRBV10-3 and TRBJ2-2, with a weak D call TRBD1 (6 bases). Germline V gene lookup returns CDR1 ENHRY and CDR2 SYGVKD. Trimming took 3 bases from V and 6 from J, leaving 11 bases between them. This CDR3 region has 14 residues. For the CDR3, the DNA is TGTGCCATCAGTGAACAGGGTGGCGCCGGGGAGCTGTTTTTT. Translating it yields CAISEQGGAGELFF.

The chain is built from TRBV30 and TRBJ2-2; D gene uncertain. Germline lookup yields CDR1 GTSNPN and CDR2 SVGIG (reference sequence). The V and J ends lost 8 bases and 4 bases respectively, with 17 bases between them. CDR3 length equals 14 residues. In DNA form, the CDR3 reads TGTGCCGCCCCTCCGAGTCGTTTCACCGGGGAGCTGTTTTTT. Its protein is CAAPPSRFTGELFF.

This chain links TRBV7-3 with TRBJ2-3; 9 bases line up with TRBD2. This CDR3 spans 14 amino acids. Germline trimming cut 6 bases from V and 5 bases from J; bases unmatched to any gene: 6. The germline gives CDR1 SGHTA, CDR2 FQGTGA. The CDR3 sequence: CASSFSGGEDTQYF. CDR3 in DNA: TGTGCCAGCAGTTTTAGCGGGGGCGAAGATACGCAGTATTTT.